This T cell receptor beta chain originates from a study of regulatory T cells in long-lasting Graves disease. Study-wide results and limits: Persistent patients had more shared public clonotypes (2,741) than new patients (about 870). Segments TRBV28, TRBJ1-2 and TRBJ2-5 showed preferential usage in persistent disease.

With iRepertoire HTBI primers and Arm-PCR of CDR3 regions, TCR beta libraries were built. Original analysis: Looking across samples, the authors found some 60 TRBV and fewer than 15 TRBJ segments. One entry per CDR3 protein results from TCRdb running MiXCR on the multiplex PCR reads. The V and J calls here are based on TCRdb, not the publication. The data show 450,000 or so distinct CDR3 sequences, roughly 23% seen once. For this clonotype: Antigen: not known.

This CDR3 contains 14 residues. CDR1 and CDR2 from the germline V gene are SGHTA and FQGTGA. Trimming took 10 bases from V and 4 from J, leaving 16 bases between them. Specified time point: persistent/refractory GD, antithyroid drugs over 5 years with positive TRAb. PBMC RNA was the source of the TCR library. This TCR was recovered from a female donor with Graves disease. The rearrangement joins TRBV7-3 to TRBJ2-2, with D perhaps matching TRBD1 (6 bases). The specimen comprised peripheral blood mononuclear cells (PBMCs), sampled when the disease was refractory, from a patient treated with antithyroid drugs. The CDR3 nucleotides read TGTGCCACTTCTAGGGAAGGGGGCACCGGGGAGCTGTTTTTT. Amino acid sequence: CATSREGGTGELFF.